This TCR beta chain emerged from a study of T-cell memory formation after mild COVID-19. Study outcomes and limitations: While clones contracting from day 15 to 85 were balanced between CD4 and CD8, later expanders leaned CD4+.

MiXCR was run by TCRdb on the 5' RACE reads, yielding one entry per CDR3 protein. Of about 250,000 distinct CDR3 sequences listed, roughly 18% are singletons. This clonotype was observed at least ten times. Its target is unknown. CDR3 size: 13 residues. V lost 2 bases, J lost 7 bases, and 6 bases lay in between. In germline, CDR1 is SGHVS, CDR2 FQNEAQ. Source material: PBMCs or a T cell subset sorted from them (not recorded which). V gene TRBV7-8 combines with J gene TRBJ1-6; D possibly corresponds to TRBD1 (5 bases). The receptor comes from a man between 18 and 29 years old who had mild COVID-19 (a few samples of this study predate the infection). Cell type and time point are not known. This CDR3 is CASSLPGNSPLHF. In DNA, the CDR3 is TGTGCCAGCAGCTTACCAGGGAATTCACCCCTCCACTTT.